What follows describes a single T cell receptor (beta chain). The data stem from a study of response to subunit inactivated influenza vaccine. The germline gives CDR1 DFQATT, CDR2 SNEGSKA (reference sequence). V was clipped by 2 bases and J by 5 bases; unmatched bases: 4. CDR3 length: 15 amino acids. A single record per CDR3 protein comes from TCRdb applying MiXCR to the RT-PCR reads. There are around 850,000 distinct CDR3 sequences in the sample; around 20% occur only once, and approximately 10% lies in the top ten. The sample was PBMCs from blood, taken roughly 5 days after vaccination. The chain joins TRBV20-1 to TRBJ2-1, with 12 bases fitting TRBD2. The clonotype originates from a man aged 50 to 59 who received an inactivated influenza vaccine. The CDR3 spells CSARLGLAGNNEQFF. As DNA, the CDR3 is TGCAGTGCTAGATTAGGACTAGCGGGAAACAATGAGCAGTTCTTC.